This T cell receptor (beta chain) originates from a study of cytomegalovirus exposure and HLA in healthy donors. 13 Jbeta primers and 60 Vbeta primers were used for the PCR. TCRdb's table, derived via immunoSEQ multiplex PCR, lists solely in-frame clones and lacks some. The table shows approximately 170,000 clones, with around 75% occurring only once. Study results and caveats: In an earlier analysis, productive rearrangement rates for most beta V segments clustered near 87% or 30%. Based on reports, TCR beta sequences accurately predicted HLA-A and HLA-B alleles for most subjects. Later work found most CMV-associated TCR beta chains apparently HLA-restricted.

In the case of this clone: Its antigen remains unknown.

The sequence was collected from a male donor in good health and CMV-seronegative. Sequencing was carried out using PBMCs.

The CDR3 DNA sequence: TGTGCCAGCAGCCCTCGGACAGGGGGAGAGGAGCAGTACTTC. Protein: CASSPRTGGEEQYF. The chain couples TRBV14 to TRBJ2-7; the match to TRBD1 covers 10 bases. J gave up 7 bases and V 4 bases, and 7 bases lay outside the gene matches. The CDR3 covers 14 residues. Germline V gene data show CDR1 as SGHDN and CDR2 as FVKESK.